This T cell receptor beta chain comes out of a study of vaccination and CD4 T cells after COVID-19. With regard to this clonotype: Its antigen is still unknown.

With the Oncomine TCR Beta short-read assay, DNA from cultured CD4+ T cells was sequenced. TCRdb re-called the PCR reads with MiXCR, one entry per CDR3 protein. The sample contains 15,000 to 20,000 distinct CDR3 sequences, roughly 50% of which appear only once. This CDR3 comprises 16 residues. Germline V gives CDR1 MGHRA, CDR2 YSYEKL. V was cut by 2 bases and J by 3 bases, with 14 bases left in between. Treatment described: approximately 9-day PBMC culture with coronavirus spike peptide pools or control peptides (ViraFEST assay). Sequences were obtained from CD4+ T cells from blood, cultured in vitro. The gene calls are TRBV4-1 and TRBJ1-3; unclear D gene. The sequence was collected from a human donor who had recovered from COVID-19. Written as DNA, the CDR3 is TGCGCCAGCAGCCAATTTCAGGCGCAGTTTGGAAACACCATATATTTT. It yields the protein CASSQFQAQFGNTIYF.